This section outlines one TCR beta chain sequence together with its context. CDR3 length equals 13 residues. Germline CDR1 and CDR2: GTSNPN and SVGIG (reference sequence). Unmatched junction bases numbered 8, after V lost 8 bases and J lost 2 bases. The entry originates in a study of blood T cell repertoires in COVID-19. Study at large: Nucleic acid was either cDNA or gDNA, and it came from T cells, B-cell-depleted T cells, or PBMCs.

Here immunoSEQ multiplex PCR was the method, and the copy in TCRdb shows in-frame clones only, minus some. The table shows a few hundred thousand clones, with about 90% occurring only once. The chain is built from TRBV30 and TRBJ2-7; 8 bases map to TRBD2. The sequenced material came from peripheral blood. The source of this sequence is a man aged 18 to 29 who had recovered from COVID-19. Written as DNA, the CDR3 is TGTGCCGGAAGGGCAGCGGGGGCCTACGAGCAGTACTTC. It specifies CAGRAAGAYEQYF.